This T cell receptor (beta chain) was captured by sequencing in a study of monozygotic twins with cystic fibrosis. With V trimmed by 7 bases and J by 2 bases, 4 bases remained unmatched. Germline lookup yields CDR1 SNHLY and CDR2 FYNNEI. This CDR3 has 14 amino acids. Clones were sequenced by immunoSEQ multiplex PCR, and TCRdb holds only the in-frame ones, with some missing. Found here are 14,000 to 15,000 clones, about 85% of them singletons; the top ten hold 0.8% to 1.2%. The rearrangement links TRBV2 to TRBJ2-7, with TRBD2 identical over 11 bases. Sequencing used blood. This TCR was sampled from a boy between 10 and 17 years old with cystic fibrosis. The DNA for the CDR3 is TGTGCCAGCACCAGACTAGCGGGGACCTACGAGCAGTACTTC. It specifies CASTRLAGTYEQYF.